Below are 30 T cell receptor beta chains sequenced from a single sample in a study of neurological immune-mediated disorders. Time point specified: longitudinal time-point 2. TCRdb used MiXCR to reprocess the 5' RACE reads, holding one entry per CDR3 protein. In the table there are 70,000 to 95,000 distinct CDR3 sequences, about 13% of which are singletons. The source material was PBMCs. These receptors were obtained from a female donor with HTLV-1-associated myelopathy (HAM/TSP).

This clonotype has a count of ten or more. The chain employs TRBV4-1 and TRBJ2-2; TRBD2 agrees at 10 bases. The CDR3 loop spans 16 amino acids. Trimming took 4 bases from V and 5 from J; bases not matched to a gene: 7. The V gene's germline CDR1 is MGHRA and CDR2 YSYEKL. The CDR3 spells CASSPRTSGATGELFF. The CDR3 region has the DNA TGCGCCAGCAGCCCTCGGACTAGCGGCGCGACCGGGGAGCTGTTTTTT.

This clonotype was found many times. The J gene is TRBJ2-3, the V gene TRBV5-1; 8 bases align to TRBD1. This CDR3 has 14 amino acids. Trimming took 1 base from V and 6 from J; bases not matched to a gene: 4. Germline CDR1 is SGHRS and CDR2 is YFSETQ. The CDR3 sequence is CASSLRRTGDTQYF. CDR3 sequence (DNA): TGCGCCAGCAGCTTGCGGAGGACAGGGGATACGCAGTATTTT.

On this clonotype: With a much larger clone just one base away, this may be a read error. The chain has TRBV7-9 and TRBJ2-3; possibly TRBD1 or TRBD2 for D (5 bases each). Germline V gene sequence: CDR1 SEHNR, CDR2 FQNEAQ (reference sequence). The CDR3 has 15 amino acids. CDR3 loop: CASILDGGGTDTQYF. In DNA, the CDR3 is TGTGCCAGCATCTTAGATGGGGGAGGCACAGATACGCAGTATTTT.

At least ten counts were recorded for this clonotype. Written as DNA, the CDR3 is TGCGCCAGCAGCTTGAGTGGGGGTGATCAGCCCCAGCATTTT. It specifies CASSLSGGDQPQHF. V and J are TRBV5-1 and TRBJ1-5; D perhaps matches TRBD1 (5 bases). V was clipped by 1 base and J by 5 bases, with 10 bases between them. Per germline, CDR1 SGHRS and CDR2 YFSETQ. The CDR3 runs to 14 residues.

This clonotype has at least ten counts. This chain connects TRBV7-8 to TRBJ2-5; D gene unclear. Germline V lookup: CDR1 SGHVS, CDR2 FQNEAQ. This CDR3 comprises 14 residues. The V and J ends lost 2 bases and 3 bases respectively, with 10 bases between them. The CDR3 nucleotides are TGTGCCAGCAGCTTAAAGGGCCCGAAAGAGACCCAGTACTTC. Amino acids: CASSLKGPKETQYF.

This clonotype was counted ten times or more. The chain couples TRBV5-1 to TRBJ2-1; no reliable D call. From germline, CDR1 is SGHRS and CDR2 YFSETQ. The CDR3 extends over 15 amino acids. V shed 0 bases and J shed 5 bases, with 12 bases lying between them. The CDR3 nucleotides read TGCGCCAGCAGCTTGGGTTCCCCCTCAGACAATGAGCAGTTCTTC. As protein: CASSLGSPSDNEQFF. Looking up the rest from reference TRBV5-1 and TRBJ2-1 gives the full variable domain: KAGVTQTPRYLIKTRGQQVTLSCSPISGHRSVSWYQQTPGQGLQFLFEYFSETQRNKGNFPGRFSGRQFSNSRSEMNVSTLELGDSALYLCASSLGSPSDNEQFFGPGTRLTVL.

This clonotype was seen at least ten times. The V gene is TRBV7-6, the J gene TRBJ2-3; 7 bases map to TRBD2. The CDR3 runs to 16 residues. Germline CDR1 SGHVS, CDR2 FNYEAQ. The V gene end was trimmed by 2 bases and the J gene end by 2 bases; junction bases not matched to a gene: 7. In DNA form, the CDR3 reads TGTGCCAGCAGCTTAATATCGGGACTACCCACAGATACGCAGTATTTT. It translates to CASSLISGLPTDTQYF. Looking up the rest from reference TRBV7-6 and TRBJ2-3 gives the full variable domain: GAGVSQSPRYKVTKRGQDVALRCDPISGHVSLYWYRQALGQGPEFLTYFNYEAQQDKSGLPNDRFSAERPEGSISTLTIQRTEQRDSAMYRCASSLISGLPTDTQYFGPGTRLTVL.

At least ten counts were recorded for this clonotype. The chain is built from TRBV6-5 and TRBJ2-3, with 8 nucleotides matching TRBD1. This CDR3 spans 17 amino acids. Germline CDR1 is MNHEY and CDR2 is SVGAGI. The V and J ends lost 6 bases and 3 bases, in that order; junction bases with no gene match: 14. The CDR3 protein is CASSPVSDRVWTDTQYF. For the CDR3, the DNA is TGTGCCAGCAGCCCTGTCTCGGACAGGGTGTGGACAGATACGCAGTATTTT.

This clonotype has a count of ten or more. The CDR3 region is CASSLNSGYNEQFF. DNA for the CDR3: TGCGCCAGCAGCCTCAACTCAGGGTACAATGAGCAGTTCTTC. This sequence joins TRBV4-1 and TRBJ2-1, with a weak D call TRBD1 (5 bases). Germline V gives CDR1 MGHRA, CDR2 YSYEKL. V was clipped by 4 bases and J by 4 bases, with 11 bases between them. The CDR3 loop spans 14 amino acids.

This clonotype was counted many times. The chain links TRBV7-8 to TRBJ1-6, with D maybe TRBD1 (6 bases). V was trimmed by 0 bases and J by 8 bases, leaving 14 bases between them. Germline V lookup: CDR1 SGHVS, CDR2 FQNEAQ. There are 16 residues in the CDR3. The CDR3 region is CASSLAGGAADSPLHF. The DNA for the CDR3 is TGTGCCAGCAGCTTAGCAGGGGGAGCGGCCGATTCACCCCTCCACTTT.

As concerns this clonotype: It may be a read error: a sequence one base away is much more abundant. CDR3 in DNA: TGTGCCAGCAGCGTTATGTGGGGCTGGGAGAACATTCAGTACTTC. Translated: CASSVMWGWENIQYF. The V and J genes are TRBV7-9 and TRBJ2-4; perhaps D is TRBD1 or TRBD2 (5 bases each). The germline CDR1 and CDR2 sequences are SEHNR and FQNEAQ (reference sequence). The CDR3 has 15 amino acids. V shed 5 bases and J shed 7 bases, with 18 bases lying between them.

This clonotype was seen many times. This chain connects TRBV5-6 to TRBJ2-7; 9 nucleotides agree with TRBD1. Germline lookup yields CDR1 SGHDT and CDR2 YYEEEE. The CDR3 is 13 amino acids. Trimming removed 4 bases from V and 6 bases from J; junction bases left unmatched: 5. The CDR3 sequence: CASSPGTGLEQYF. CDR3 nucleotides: TGTGCCAGCAGCCCCGGGACAGGGCTCGAGCAGTACTTC.

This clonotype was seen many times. The CDR3 here is CASSAPGHTTGELFF. The CDR3 nucleotides are TGCGCCAGCAGCGCACCGGGACATACCACCGGGGAGCTGTTTTTT. The chain uses TRBV4-1 and TRBJ2-2; tentatively, D is TRBD1 (6 bases). Per the germline V gene, CDR1 is MGHRA and CDR2 is YSYEKL. There are 15 residues in the CDR3. V was shortened by 5 bases and J by 4 bases, with 14 bases between the two germline ends.

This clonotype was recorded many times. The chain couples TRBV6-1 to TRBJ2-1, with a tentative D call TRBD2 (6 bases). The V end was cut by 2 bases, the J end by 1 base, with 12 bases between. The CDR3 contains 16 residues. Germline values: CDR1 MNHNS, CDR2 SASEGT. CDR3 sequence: CASSETGGTSYNEQFF. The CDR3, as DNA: TGTGCCAGCAGTGAAACTGGGGGGACGTCCTACAATGAGCAGTTCTTC.

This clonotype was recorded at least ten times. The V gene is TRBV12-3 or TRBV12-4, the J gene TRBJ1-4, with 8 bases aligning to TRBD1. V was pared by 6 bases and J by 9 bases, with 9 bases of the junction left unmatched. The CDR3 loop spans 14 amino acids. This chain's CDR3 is CASSLTGAIKKLFF. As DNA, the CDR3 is TGTGCCAGCAGCTTGACAGGGGCGATCAAAAAACTGTTTTTT.

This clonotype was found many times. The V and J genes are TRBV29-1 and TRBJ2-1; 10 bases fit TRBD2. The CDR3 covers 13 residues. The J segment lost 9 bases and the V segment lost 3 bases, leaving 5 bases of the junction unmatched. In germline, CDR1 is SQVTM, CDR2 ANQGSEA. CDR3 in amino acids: CSVDPSGGGEQFF. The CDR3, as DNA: TGCAGCGTTGACCCTAGCGGGGGAGGTGAGCAGTTCTTC.

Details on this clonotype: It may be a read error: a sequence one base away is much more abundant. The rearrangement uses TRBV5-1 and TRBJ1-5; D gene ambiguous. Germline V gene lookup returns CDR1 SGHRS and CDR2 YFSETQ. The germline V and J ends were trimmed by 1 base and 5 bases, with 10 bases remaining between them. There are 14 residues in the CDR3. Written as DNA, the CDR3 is TGCGCCAGCAGCTTGTCGGGGTCTGATCAGCCCCAGCATTTT. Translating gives CASSLSGSDQPQHF.

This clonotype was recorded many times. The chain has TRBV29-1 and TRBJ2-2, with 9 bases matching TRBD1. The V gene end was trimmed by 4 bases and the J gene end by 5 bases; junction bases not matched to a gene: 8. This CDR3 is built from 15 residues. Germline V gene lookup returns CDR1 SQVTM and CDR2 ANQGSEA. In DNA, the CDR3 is TGCAGCGTTGCCGGGACAGGGTGGGGTACCGGGGAGCTGTTTTTT. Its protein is CSVAGTGWGTGELFF.

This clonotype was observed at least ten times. In DNA, the CDR3 is TGTGCCAGCAGTTTATCGGGACAGGCCTACAATGAGCAGTTCTTC. Translation: CASSLSGQAYNEQFF. The chain joins TRBV28 to TRBJ2-1, with TRBD1 identical over 8 bases. From germline, CDR1 is MDHEN and CDR2 SYDVKM. J gave up 2 bases and V 1 base, and 1 base lay outside the gene matches. The CDR3 runs to 15 residues. Variable domain in full (rest from reference TRBV28 and TRBJ2-1): DVKVTQSSRYLVKRTGEKVFLECVQDMDHENMFWYRQDPGLGLRLIYFSYDVKMKEKGDIPEGYSVSREKKERFSLILESASTNQTSMYLCASSLSGQAYNEQFFGPGTRLTVL.

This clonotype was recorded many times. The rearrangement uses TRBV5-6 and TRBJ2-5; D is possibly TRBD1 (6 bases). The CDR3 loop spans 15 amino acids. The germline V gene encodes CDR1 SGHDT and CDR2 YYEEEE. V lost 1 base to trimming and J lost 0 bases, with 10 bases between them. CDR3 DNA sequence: TGTGCCAGCAGCTTGTTGGACAGAGACCAAGAGACCCAGTACTTC. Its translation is CASSLLDRDQETQYF. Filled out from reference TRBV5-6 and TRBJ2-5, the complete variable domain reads DAGVTQSPTHLIKTRGQQVTLRCSPKSGHDTVSWYQQALGQGPQFIFQYYEEEERQRGNFPDRFSGHQFPNYSSELNVNALLLGDSALYLCASSLLDRDQETQYFGPGTRLLVL.

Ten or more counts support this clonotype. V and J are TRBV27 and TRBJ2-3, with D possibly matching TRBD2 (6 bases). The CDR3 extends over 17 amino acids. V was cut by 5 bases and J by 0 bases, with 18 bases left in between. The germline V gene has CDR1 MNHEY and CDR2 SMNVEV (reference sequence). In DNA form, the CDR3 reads TGTGCCAGCAGTGTCAGCGGGCTTCCCCTTAGCACAGATACGCAGTATTTT. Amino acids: CASSVSGLPLSTDTQYF.

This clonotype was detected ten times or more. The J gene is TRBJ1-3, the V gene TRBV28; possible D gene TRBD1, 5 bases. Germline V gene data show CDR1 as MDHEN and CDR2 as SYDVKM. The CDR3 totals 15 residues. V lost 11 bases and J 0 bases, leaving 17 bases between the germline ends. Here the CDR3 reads CASWGSTYSGNTIYF. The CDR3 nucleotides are TGTGCCTCCTGGGGGTCCACCTACTCTGGAAACACCATATATTTT. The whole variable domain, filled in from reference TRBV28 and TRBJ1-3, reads DVKVTQSSRYLVKRTGEKVFLECVQDMDHENMFWYRQDPGLGLRLIYFSYDVKMKEKGDIPEGYSVSREKKERFSLILESASTNQTSMYLCASWGSTYSGNTIYFGEGSWLTVV.

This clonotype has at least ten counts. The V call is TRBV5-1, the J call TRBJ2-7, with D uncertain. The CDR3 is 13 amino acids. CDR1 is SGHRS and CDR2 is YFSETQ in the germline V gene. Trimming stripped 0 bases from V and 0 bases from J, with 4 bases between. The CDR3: CASSLEVSYEQYF. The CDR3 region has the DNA TGCGCCAGCAGCTTGGAGGTCTCCTACGAGCAGTACTTC.

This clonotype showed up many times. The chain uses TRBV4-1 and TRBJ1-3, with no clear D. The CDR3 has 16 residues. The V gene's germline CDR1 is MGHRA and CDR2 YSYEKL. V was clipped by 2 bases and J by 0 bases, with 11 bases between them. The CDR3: CASSQTLRFSGNTIYF. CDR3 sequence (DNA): TGCGCCAGCAGCCAAACCCTCAGGTTCTCTGGAAACACCATATATTTT.

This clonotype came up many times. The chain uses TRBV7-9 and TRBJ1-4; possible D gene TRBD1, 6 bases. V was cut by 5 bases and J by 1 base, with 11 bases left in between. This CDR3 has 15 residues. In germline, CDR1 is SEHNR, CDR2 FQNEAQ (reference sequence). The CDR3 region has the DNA TGTGCCAGCAGCCCCTTACAGGGAACTAATGAAAAACTGTTTTTT. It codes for CASSPLQGTNEKLFF.

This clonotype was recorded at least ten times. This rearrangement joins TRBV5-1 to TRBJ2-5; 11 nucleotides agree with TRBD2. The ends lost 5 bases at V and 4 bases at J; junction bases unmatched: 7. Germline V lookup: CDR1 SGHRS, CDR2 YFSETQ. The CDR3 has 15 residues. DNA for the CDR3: TGCGCCAGCAGGACTAGCGGGGTACCGGGAGAGACCCAGTACTTC. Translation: CASRTSGVPGETQYF.

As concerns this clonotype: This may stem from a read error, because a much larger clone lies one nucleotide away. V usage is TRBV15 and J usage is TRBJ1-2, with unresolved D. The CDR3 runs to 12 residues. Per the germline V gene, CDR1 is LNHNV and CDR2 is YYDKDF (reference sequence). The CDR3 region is CTTSRVVDGYTF. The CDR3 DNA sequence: TGTACCACCAGCAGAGTTGTGGATGGCTACACCTTC.

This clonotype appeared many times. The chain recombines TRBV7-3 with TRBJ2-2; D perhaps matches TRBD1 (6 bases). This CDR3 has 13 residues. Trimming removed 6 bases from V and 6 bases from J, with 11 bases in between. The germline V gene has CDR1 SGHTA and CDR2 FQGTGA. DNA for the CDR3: TGTGCCAGCAGGTACAGGGTGCCCGGGGAGCTGTTTTTT. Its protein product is CASRYRVPGELFF.

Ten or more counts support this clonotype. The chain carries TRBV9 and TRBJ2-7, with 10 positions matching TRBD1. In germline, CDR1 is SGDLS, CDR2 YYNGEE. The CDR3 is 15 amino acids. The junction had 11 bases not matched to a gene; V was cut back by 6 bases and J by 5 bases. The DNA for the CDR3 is TGTGCCAGCAACCGAGCCGGGACAGGGGTCCACGAGCAGTACTTC. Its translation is CASNRAGTGVHEQYF.

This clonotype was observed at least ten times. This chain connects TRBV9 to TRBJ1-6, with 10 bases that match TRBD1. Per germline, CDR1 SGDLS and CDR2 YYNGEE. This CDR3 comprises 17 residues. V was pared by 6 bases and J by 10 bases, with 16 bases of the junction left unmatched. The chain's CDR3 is CASTAGTAGTGASPLHF. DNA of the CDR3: TGTGCCAGCACCGCCGGGACCGCAGGGACAGGGGCATCACCCCTCCACTTT.